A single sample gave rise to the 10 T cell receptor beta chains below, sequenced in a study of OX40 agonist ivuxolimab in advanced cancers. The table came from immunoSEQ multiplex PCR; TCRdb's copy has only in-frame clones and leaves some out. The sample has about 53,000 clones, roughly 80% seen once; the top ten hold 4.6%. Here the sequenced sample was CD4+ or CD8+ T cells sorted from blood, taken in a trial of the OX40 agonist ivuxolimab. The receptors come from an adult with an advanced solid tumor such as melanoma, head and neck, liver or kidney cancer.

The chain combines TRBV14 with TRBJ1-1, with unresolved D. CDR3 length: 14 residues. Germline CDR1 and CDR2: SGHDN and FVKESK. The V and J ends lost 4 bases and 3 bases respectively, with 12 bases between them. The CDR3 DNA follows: TGTGCCAGCAGCCCACGAATCGGGGACACTGAAGCTTTCTTT. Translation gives CASSPRIGDTEAFF. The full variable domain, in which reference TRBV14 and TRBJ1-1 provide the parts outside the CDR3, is EAGVTQFPSHSVIEKGQTVTLRCDPISGHDNLYWYRRVMGKEIKFLLHFVKESKQDESGMPNNRFLAERTGGTYSTLKVQPAELEDSGVYFCASSPRIGDTEAFFGQGTRLTVV.

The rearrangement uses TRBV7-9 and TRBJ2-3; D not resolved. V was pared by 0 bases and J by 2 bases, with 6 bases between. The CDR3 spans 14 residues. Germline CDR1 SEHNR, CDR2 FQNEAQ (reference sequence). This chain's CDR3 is CASSLAGITDTQYF. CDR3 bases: TGTGCCAGCAGCTTAGCGGGGATCACAGATACGCAGTATTTT.

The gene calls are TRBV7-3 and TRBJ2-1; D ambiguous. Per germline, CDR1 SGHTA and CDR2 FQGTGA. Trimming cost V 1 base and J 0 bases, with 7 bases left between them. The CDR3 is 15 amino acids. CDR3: CASSLILSSYNEQFF. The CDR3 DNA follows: TGTGCCAGCAGCTTAATACTGAGCTCCTACAATGAGCAGTTCTTC.

CDR3 residues: CASSYRDAYEQYF. For the CDR3, the DNA is TGTGCCAGCAGTTACCGGGACGCCTACGAGCAGTACTTC. The chain has TRBV6-5 and TRBJ2-7; D possibly matches TRBD1 or TRBD2 (5 bases each). The length of the CDR3 is 13 residues. With 2 bases removed from V and 2 bases from J, the gap between germline ends came to 7 bases. Germline V gene lookup returns CDR1 MNHEY and CDR2 SVGAGI.

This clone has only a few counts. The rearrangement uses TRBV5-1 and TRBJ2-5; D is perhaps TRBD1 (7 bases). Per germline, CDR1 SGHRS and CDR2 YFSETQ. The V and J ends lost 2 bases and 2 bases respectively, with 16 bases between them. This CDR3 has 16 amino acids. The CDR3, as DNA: TGCGCCAGCAGCTTTAGGGGCGGGGACAGACAAGAGACCCAGTACTTC. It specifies CASSFRGGDRQETQYF.

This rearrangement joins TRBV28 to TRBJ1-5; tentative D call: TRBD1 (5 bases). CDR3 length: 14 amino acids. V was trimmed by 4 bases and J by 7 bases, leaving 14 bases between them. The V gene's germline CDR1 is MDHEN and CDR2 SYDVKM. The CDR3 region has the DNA TGTGCCAGCAGTTCGGCAGGGACCAACCAGCCCCAGCATTTT. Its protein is CASSSAGTNQPQHF.

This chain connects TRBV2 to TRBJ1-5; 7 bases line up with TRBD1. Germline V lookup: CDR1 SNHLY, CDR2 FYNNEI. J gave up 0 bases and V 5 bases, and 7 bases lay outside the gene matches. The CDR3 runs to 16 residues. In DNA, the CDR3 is TGTGCCAGCAGTTATGGGACAGAGCATAGCAATCAGCCCCAGCATTTT. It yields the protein CASSYGTEHSNQPQHF.

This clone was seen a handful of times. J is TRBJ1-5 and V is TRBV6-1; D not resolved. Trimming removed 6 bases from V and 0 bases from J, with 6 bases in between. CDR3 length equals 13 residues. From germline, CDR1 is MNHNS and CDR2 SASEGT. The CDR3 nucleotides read TGTGCCAGCAGCCGATATAGCAATCAGCCCCAGCATTTT. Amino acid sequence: CASSRYSNQPQHF.

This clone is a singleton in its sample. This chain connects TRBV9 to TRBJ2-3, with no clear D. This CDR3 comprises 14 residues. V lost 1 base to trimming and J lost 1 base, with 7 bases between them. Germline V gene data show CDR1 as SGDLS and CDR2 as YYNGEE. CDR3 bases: TGTGCCAGCAGCGTATTATTTGGCACAGATACGCAGTATTTT. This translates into CASSVLFGTDTQYF.

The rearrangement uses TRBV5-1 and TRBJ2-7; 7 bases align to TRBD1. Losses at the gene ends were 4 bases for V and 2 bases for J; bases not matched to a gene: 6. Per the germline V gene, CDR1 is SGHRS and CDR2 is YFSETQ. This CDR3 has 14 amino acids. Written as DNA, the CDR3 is TGCGCCAGCAGCGCCAGGACAGGCCCCTACGAGCAGTACTTC. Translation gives CASSARTGPYEQYF.